Sequencing of this T cell receptor (beta chain) was carried out in a study of shared clonotypes between healthy human individuals. Study results and limitations: Relative to their counterparts shared across all four donors, non-shared clonotypes exhibited diminished generation probabilities.

CDR1 SGHVS and CDR2 FNYEAQ come from the germline V gene. The CDR3 has 17 residues. V was shortened by 5 bases and J by 1 base, with 21 bases between the two germline ends. About this clone itself: Its antigen is undetermined.

CD45RO-negative CD8 cells positively selected for CCR7 made up the naive population, which excluded terminally differentiated effector memory CD45RA+ cells. The protocol was immunoSEQ multiplex PCR, while the TCRdb copy is restricted to in-frame clones and leaves out a portion. The repertoire has 660,000 or so clones, around 96% of them found once; the top ten carry around 0.1%. This chain links TRBV7-6 with TRBJ2-7, with D possibly TRBD2 on 5 matching bases. Sequencing used naive CD8+ T cells sorted from blood. The source of this sequence is a woman in her twenties or thirties in good health. The CDR3 reads CASSQERASGMSYEQYF. The CDR3 nucleotides are TGTGCCAGCAGCCAAGAGAGAGCGAGCGGTATGTCCTACGAGCAGTACTTC.